A selection of T cell receptor beta chains follows, all from one sample in a study of T cells expressing NK-cell markers. TCRdb reprocessed the 5' RACE reads and stores each CDR3 protein as one record, lacking DNA. This sample's table reports 300,000 to 450,000 distinct CDR3 sequences. Sequences were obtained from blood T cells: a sorted CD56 or NKG2C T cell subset, CD4+ or CD8+ T cells, or bulk PBMC T cells (not recorded which). The receptors stem from a man between 18 and 69 years old in good health. Each CDR3 is given with its conserved first and last residue. Each record gives: V gene, J gene, CDR3 protein.

>TRBV14|TRBJ1-5
CASSGGGYQPQHF
>TRBV7-2|TRBJ1-1
CASSLVSRGQRAAFF
>TRBV12-3/TRBV12-4|TRBJ2-7
CASSLGGQGSYEQYF
>TRBV5-1|TRBJ2-7
CASSLQWDRWYF
>TRBV27|TRBJ2-3
CASSFNGGRDTQYF
>TRBV7-9|TRBJ1-2
CASSSWGAANYGYTF
>TRBV2|TRBJ2-3
CASTRLAGGPSTDTQYF
>TRBV6-1|TRBJ2-2
CASRGQALANTGELFF
>TRBV23-1|TRBJ2-3
CARSRDSHTDTQYF
>TRBV6-1|TRBJ1-3
CATPEGDLYSGNTIYF
>TRBV3-1|TRBJ2-5
CASSQDTSRATQYF
>TRBV12-3/TRBV12-4|TRBJ2-3
CASSTLGAHTDTQYF
>TRBV6-1|TRBJ2-1
CASRRGVSSYNEQFF
>TRBV7-2|TRBJ2-3
CASRRTSGVVTQYF
>TRBV7-9|TRBJ2-1
CASSLTPGTGYYNEQFF
>TRBV2|TRBJ2-7
CASSEDIFGYEQYF
>TRBV6-5|TRBJ1-2
CASSLQEGAHGYTF
>TRBV7-2|TRBJ2-1
CASSLGLAGGNNEQFF
>TRBV5-1|TRBJ1-1
CASAAQQGTGEAFF
>TRBV20-1|TRBJ2-5
CSARQLAGAQETQYF
>TRBV5-5|TRBJ2-2
CASRDRSGSGELFF
>TRBV7-9|TRBJ2-7
CASSPPRENYEQYF
>TRBV6-1|TRBJ2-7
CASGRLAGGLNEQYF
>TRBV5-1|TRBJ2-7
CASSLHAGPSYEQYF
>TRBV12-3/TRBV12-4|TRBJ2-2
CASSLDKDGMNTGELFF
>TRBV18|TRBJ1-1
CASSPRVGVRNTEAFF
>TRBV18|TRBJ1-2
CASSPLPSQGFGYTF
>TRBV3-1|TRBJ1-5
CASSQGRGTGHSNQPQHF
>TRBV20-1|TRBJ2-1
CSASWADYNEQFF
>TRBV5-1|TRBJ2-5
CASSLGLAGDNFQETQYF
>TRBV2|TRBJ2-1
CASSGSGLGEQFF
>TRBV6-6|TRBJ1-2
CASRTLAEYGYTF
>TRBV24-1|TRBJ1-2
CATSAKWSHDEDGYTF
>TRBV7-8|TRBJ1-4
CASSLPGVPTNEKLFF
>TRBV9|TRBJ2-3
CASSVSSQGLGYSTDTQYF
>TRBV27|TRBJ2-4
CASSRVVGDKNIQYF
>TRBV29-1|TRBJ2-3
CSVKGGETRTDTQYF
>TRBV6-1|TRBJ2-3
CASSLAGETDTQYF
>TRBV5-1|TRBJ2-5
CASKGTAKALGGSETQYF
>TRBV12-3/TRBV12-4|TRBJ2-7
CASSLGFGTSVGGVFDEQYF
>TRBV20-1|TRBJ2-1
CSARARLAAYNEQFF
>TRBV3-1|TRBJ1-1
CASSHSGEAFF
>TRBV6-1|TRBJ2-5
CASRLGGTQETQYF
>TRBV18|TRBJ2-1
CASSPQGPLPFNEQFF
>TRBV5-6|TRBJ1-4
CASSLASGLPPNEKLFF
>TRBV10-3|TRBJ2-1
CAISEEGVANEQFF
>TRBV29-1|TRBJ1-1
CSVVGSPNTEAFF
>TRBV7-2|TRBJ2-3
CASSGGARDTQYF
>TRBV5-1|TRBJ1-2
CASSFVTGVNYGYTF
>TRBV18|TRBJ1-2
CASSPTNANYGYTF
>TRBV20-1|TRBJ2-7
CSARGGQFYEQYF
>TRBV6-1|TRBJ2-2
CASRVSPWRDTGELFF
>TRBV24-1|TRBJ2-7
CATSVVVRGAKSSYEQYF
>TRBV20-1|TRBJ2-2
CNSGLAGSNTGELFF
>TRBV18|TRBJ1-1
CASSPEQLNTEAFF
>TRBV18|TRBJ2-1
CASSPLGTNNEQFF
>TRBV10-2|TRBJ2-3
CASGNTDTQYF
>TRBV19|TRBJ2-1
CASSIGANSYNEQFF
>TRBV4-2|TRBJ2-7
CASSQGGSGGYEQYF
>TRBV20-1|TRBJ2-5
CSARQGPLRGRQYF